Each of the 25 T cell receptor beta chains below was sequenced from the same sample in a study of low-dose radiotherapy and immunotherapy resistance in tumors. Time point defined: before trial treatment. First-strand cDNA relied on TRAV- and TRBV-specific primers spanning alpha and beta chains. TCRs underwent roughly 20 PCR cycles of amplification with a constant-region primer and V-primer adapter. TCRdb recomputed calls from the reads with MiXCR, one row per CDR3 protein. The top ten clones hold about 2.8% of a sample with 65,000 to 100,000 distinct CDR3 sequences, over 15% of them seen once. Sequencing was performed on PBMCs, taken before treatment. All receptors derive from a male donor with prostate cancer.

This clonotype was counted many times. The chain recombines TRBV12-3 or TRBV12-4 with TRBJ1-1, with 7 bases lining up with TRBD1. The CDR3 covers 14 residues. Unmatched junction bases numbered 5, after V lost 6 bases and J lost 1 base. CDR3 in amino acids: CASSARDRNTEAFF. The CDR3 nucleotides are TGTGCCAGCAGCGCGCGGGACAGGAACACTGAAGCTTTCTTT.

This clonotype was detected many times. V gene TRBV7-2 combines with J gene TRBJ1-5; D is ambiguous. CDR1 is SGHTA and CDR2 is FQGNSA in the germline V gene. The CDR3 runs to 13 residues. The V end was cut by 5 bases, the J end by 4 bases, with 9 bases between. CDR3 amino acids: CASSVSQNQPQHF. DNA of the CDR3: TGTGCCAGCAGCGTATCACAAAATCAGCCCCAGCATTTT.

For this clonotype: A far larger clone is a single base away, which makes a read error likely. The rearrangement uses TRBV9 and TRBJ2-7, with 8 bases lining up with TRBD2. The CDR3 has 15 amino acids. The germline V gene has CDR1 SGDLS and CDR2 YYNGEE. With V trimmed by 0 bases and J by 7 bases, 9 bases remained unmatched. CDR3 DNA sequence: TGTGCCAGCAGCGTAGCTGCGACTAGCGCGTATGAGCAGTACTTC. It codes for CASSVAATSAYEQYF.

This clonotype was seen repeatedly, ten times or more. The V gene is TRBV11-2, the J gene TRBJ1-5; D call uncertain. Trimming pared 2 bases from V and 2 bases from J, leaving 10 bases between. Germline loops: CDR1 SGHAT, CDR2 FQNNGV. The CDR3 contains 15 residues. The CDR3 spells CASSLSGLGNQPQHF. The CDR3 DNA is TGTGCCAGCAGCTTATCTGGGCTCGGCAATCAGCCCCAGCATTTT.

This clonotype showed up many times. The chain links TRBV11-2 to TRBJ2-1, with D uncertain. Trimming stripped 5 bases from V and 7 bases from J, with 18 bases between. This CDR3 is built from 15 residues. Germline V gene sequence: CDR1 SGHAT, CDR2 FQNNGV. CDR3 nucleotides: TGTGCCAGCAGCCCAGTCCGGTTATTGGGGAATGAGCAGTTCTTC. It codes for CASSPVRLLGNEQFF.

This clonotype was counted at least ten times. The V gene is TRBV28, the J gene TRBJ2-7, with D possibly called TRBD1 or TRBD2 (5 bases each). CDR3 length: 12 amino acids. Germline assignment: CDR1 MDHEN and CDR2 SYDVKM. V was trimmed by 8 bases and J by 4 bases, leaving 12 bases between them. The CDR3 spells CASLGERYEQYF. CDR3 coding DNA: TGTGCCAGCTTGGGGGAACGATACGAGCAGTACTTC.

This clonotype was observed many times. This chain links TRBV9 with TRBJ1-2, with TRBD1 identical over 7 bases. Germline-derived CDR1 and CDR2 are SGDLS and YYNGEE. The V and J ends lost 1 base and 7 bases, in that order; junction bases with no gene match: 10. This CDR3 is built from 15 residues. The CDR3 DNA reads TGTGCCAGCAGCGTATCCACACAGGGGTGGGGTGGCTACACCTTC. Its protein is CASSVSTQGWGGYTF.

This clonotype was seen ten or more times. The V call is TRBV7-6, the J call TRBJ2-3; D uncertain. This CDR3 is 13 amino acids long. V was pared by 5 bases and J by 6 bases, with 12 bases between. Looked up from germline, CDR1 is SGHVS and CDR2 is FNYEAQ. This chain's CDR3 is CASSAAPRDTQYF. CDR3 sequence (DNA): TGTGCCAGCAGCGCCGCCCCCCGCGATACGCAGTATTTT.

This CDR3 is CASKGFAENYGYTF. The CDR3 DNA reads TGTGCCAGCAAGGGGTTTGCGGAAAACTATGGCTACACCTTC. V and J are TRBV2 and TRBJ1-2; D is perhaps TRBD1 (5 bases). The V and J ends lost 7 bases and 2 bases respectively, with 14 bases between them. Germline assignment: CDR1 SNHLY and CDR2 FYNNEI. The CDR3 has 14 residues.

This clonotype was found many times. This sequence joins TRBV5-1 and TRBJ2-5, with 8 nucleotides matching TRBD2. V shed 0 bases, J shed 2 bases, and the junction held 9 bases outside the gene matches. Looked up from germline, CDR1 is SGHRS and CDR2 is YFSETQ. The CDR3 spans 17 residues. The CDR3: CASSLAMSGGSQETQYF. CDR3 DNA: TGCGCCAGCAGCTTGGCAATGAGCGGGGGATCACAAGAGACCCAGTACTTC. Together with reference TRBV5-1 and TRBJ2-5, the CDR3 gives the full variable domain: KAGVTQTPRYLIKTRGQQVTLSCSPISGHRSVSWYQQTPGQGLQFLFEYFSETQRNKGNFPGRFSGRQFSNSRSEMNVSTLELGDSALYLCASSLAMSGGSQETQYFGPGTRLLVL.

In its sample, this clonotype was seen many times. The DNA for the CDR3 is TGCGCCAGCAGCCCAACCCACCCCACAGATACGCAGTATTTT. It yields the protein CASSPTHPTDTQYF. The chain couples TRBV5-1 to TRBJ2-3; no definite D call. Trimming left V 4 bases short and J 2 bases short, with 11 bases between. This CDR3 region has 14 residues. CDR1 is SGHRS and CDR2 is YFSETQ in the germline V gene. The full variable domain, in which reference TRBV5-1 and TRBJ2-3 provide the parts outside the CDR3, is KAGVTQTPRYLIKTRGQQVTLSCSPISGHRSVSWYQQTPGQGLQFLFEYFSETQRNKGNFPGRFSGRQFSNSRSEMNVSTLELGDSALYLCASSPTHPTDTQYFGPGTRLTVL.

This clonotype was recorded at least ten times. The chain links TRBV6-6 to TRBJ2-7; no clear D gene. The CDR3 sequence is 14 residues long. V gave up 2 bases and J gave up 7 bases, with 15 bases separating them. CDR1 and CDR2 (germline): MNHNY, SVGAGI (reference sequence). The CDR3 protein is CASSYVGLGREQYF. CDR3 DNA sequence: TGTGCCAGCAGTTACGTCGGTCTGGGCCGGGAGCAGTACTTC.

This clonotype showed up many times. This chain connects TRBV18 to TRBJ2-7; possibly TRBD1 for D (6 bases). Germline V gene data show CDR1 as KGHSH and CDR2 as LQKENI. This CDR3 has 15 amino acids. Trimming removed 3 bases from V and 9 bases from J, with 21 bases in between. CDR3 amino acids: CASSPSPIQGRGQYF. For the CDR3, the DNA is TGTGCCAGCTCACCCTCCCCGATACAGGGCCGAGGGCAGTACTTC.

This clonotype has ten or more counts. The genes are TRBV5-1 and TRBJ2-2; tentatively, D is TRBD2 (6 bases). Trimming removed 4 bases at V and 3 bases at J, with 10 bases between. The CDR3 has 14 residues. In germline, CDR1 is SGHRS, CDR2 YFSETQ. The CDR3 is CASSGSSDTGELFF. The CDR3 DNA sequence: TGCGCCAGCAGCGGGTCTAGCGACACCGGGGAGCTGTTTTTT.

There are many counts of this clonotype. CDR3 loop: CASSQPYNYGYTF. The CDR3 bases are TGCGCCAGCAGCCAGCCCTATAACTATGGCTACACCTTC. The V gene is TRBV4-1, the J gene TRBJ1-2; D is ambiguous. Trimming stripped 3 bases from V and 1 base from J, with 6 bases between. The germline V gene encodes CDR1 MGHRA and CDR2 YSYEKL. CDR3 length: 13 residues.

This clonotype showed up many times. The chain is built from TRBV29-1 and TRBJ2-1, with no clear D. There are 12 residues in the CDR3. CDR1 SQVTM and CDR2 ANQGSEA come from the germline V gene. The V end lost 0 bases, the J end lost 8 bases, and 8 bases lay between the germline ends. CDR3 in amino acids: CSVEEVVYEQFF. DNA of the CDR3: TGCAGCGTTGAAGAAGTGGTCTATGAGCAGTTCTTC.

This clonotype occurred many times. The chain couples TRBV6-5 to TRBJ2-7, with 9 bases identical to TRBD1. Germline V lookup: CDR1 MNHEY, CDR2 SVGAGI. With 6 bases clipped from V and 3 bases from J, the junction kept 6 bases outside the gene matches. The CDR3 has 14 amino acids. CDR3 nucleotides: TGTGCCAGCAGCCCGGGACAGGGTAACTACGAGCAGTACTTC. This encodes CASSPGQGNYEQYF.

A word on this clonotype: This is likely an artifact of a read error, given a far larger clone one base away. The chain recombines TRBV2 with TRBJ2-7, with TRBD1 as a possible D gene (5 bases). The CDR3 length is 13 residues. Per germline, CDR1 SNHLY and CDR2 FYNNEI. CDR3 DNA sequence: TGTGCCAGCAGCCCCCAGGGCCTCTACGACCAGTACTTC. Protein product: CASSPQGLYDQYF.

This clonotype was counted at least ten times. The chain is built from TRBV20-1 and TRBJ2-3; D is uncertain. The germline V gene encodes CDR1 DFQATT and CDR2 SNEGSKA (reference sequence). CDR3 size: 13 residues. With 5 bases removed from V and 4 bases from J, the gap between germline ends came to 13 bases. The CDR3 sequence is CSAQRPAADTQYF. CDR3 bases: TGCAGTGCTCAAAGACCGGCCGCAGATACGCAGTATTTT.

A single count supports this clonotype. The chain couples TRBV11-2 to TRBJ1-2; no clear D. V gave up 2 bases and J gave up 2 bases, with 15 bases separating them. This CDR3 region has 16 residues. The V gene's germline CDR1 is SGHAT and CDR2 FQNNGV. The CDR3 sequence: CASSLTPDAPNYGYTF. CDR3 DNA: TGTGCCAGCAGCTTAACCCCGGACGCTCCCAACTATGGCTACACCTTC.

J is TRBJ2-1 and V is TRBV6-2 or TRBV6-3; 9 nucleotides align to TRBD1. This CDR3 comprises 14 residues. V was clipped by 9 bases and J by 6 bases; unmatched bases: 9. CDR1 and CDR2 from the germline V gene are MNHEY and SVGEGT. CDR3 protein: CASVRTGATNEQFF. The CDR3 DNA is TGTGCCAGTGTAAGGACAGGGGCCACCAATGAGCAGTTCTTC.

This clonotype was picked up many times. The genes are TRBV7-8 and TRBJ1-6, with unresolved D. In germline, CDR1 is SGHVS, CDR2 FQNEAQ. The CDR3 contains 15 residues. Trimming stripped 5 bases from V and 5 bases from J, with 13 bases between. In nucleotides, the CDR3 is TGTGCCAGCAGCCAAGTTATGGGTCATAATTCACCCCTCCACTTT. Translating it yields CASSQVMGHNSPLHF.

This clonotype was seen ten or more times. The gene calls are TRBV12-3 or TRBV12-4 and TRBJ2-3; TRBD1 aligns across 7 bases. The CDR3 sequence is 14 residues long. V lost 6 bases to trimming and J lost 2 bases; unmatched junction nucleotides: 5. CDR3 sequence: CASSKDRSTDTQYF. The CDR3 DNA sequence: TGTGCCAGCAGCAAGGACAGGTCCACAGATACGCAGTATTTT.

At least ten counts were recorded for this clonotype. DNA for the CDR3: TGTGCCAGCAGCTTAGGCGGGATGGCCGGGGAGCTGTTTTTT. Encoded protein: CASSLGGMAGELFF. The chain combines TRBV5-4 with TRBJ2-2; maybe TRBD2 (6 bases). The CDR3 runs 14 residues. The germline V and J ends were trimmed by 2 bases and 6 bases, with 11 bases remaining between them. CDR1 is SGHNT, CDR2 YYREEE, per germline (reference sequence). Supplemented by reference TRBV5-4 and TRBJ2-2, the full variable domain reads ETGVTQSPTHLIKTRGQQVTLRCSSQSGHNTVSWYQQALGQGPQFIFQYYREEENGRGNFPPRFSGLQFPNYSSELNVNALELDDSALYLCASSLGGMAGELFFGEGSRLTVL.

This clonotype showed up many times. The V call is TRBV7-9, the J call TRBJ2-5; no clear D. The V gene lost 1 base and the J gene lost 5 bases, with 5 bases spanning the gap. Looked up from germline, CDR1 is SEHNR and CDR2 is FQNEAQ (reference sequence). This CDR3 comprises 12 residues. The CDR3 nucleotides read TGTGCCAGCAGCTTAGAGGAGGAGACCCAGTACTTC. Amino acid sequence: CASSLEEETQYF.